These 25 T cell receptor beta chains came from one sample sequenced in a study of radiotherapy plus CTLA-4 blockade in lung cancer. TCRdb's table, derived via immunoSEQ multiplex PCR, lists solely in-frame clones and lacks some. The sample lists tens of thousands of clones; around nine tenths were seen once. Sequencing used peripheral blood, obtained from a patient treated with radiotherapy plus ipilimumab. Receptors originate from a human donor with non-small cell lung cancer whose response to radiotherapy plus ipilimumab could not be evaluated.

J is TRBJ2-5 and V is TRBV7-2; 12 nucleotides agree with TRBD2. The CDR3 loop spans 16 amino acids. Unmatched junction bases numbered 8, after V lost 5 bases and J lost 4 bases. Germline assignment: CDR1 SGHTA and CDR2 FQGNSA. The CDR3 coding sequence is TGTGCCAGCAGCGGGGCTAGCGGGGGGGCGGGAGAGACCCAGTACTTC. Protein product: CASSGASGGAGETQYF.

This chain joins TRBV29-1 and TRBJ2-5, with D unresolved. Germline CDR1 SQVTM, CDR2 ANQGSEA. CDR3 length: 12 amino acids. V was cut by 2 bases and J by 3 bases, with 7 bases left in between. As DNA, the CDR3 is TGCAGCGTTGAACCACAAAAAGAGACCCAGTACTTC. It encodes CSVEPQKETQYF. Full variable domain (missing parts from reference TRBV29-1 and TRBJ2-5): SAVISQKPSRDICQRGTSLTIQCQVDSQVTMMFWYRQQPGQSLTLIATANQGSEATYESGFVIDKFPISRPNLTFSTLTVSNMSPEDSSIYLCSVEPQKETQYFGPGTRLLVL.

V gene TRBV6-1 combines with J gene TRBJ2-5; D is perhaps TRBD1 (6 bases). The germline gives CDR1 MNHNS, CDR2 SASEGT. This CDR3 contains 17 residues. The V gene lost 0 bases and the J gene lost 2 bases, with 16 bases spanning the gap. CDR3 sequence reads: CASSEAYGQLAQETQYF. The CDR3 bases are TGTGCCAGCAGTGAAGCGTATGGACAGCTCGCTCAAGAGACCCAGTACTTC.

This clone has a single count. V gene TRBV15 combines with J gene TRBJ2-1; 9 bases line up with TRBD2. In germline, CDR1 is LNHNV, CDR2 YYDKDF (reference sequence). The junction had 7 bases not matched to a gene; V was cut back by 3 bases and J by 4 bases. This CDR3 is built from 16 residues. CDR3 loop: CATSSRVSGGYNEQFF. The CDR3 DNA reads TGTGCCACCAGCAGTCGCGTTAGCGGGGGTTACAATGAGCAGTTCTTC.

This chain connects TRBV5-1 to TRBJ2-7, with TRBD2 identical over 8 bases. The CDR3 is 13 residues long. Germline V gives CDR1 SGHRS, CDR2 YFSETQ. V lost 0 bases, J lost 7 bases, and 3 bases stayed unmatched. CDR3 loop: CASSLEGLGEQYF. In DNA form, the CDR3 reads TGCGCCAGCAGCTTGGAGGGACTAGGGGAGCAGTACTTC. Combining the CDR3 with reference TRBV5-1 and TRBJ2-7 gives the whole variable domain KAGVTQTPRYLIKTRGQQVTLSCSPISGHRSVSWYQQTPGQGLQFLFEYFSETQRNKGNFPGRFSGRQFSNSRSEMNVSTLELGDSALYLCASSLEGLGEQYFGPGTRLTVT.

V is TRBV5-1 and J is TRBJ2-7; maybe TRBD1 (5 bases). The germline CDR1 and CDR2 sequences are SGHRS and YFSETQ. This CDR3 region has 14 residues. V lost 2 bases and J lost 2, with 11 bases in between. CDR3 nucleotides: TGCGCCAGCAGCTTCCAGGGCTTCCCCTACGAGCAGTACTTC. Its translation is CASSFQGFPYEQYF.

The chain is built from TRBV4-3 and TRBJ1-2; a weak D match, TRBD1 (5 bases). The CDR3 covers 16 residues. CDR1 is LGHNA, CDR2 YSLEER, per germline. Trimming cost V 0 bases and J 4 bases, with 15 bases left between them. CDR3 residues: CASSQERGKNSYGYTF. DNA for the CDR3: TGCGCCAGCAGCCAAGAGCGGGGCAAGAACTCCTATGGCTACACCTTC.

Details on this clone: Sequence at one end of the junction differs from germline and may be a read error. The rearrangement joins TRBV29-1 to TRBJ2-7, with D maybe TRBD1 (5 bases). Germline V gene sequence: CDR1 SQVTM, CDR2 ANQGSEA. CDR3 size: 13 residues. CDR3 protein: CSVRLDIRSPQDF. In nucleotides, the CDR3 is TGCAGCGTTCGCCTGGACATTAGGTCCCCCCAAGACTTC.

V is TRBV27 and J is TRBJ1-5, with 8 bases lining up with TRBD1. The V gene end was trimmed by 5 bases and the J gene end by 6 bases; junction bases not matched to a gene: 9. This CDR3 has 15 amino acids. Germline loops: CDR1 MNHEY, CDR2 SMNVEV (reference sequence). CDR3 in amino acids: CASSRSTGAIQPQHF. In nucleotides, the CDR3 is TGTGCCAGCAGTCGGTCGACAGGGGCAATTCAGCCCCAGCATTTT.

The V gene is TRBV29-1, the J gene TRBJ1-2; D ambiguous. V lost 4 bases and J 8 bases, leaving 23 bases between the germline ends. Germline V lookup: CDR1 SQVTM, CDR2 ANQGSEA. The CDR3 sequence is 15 residues long. CDR3 region: CSVAPGDDEGDGYTF. Written as DNA, the CDR3 is TGCAGCGTTGCCCCGGGCGACGACGAGGGTGACGGCTACACCTTC. Filled out from reference TRBV29-1 and TRBJ1-2, the complete variable domain reads SAVISQKPSRDICQRGTSLTIQCQVDSQVTMMFWYRQQPGQSLTLIATANQGSEATYESGFVIDKFPISRPNLTFSTLTVSNMSPEDSSIYLCSVAPGDDEGDGYTFGSGTRLTVV.

The rearrangement joins TRBV19 to TRBJ2-7; 8 bases agree with TRBD1. V lost 7 bases to trimming and J lost 3 bases; unmatched junction nucleotides: 8. The germline gives CDR1 LNHDA, CDR2 SQIVND (reference sequence). The CDR3 extends over 14 amino acids. This CDR3 reads CASTPTGDNYEQYF. The DNA for the CDR3 is TGTGCCAGTACCCCGACAGGGGATAACTACGAGCAGTACTTC.

The V gene is TRBV7-9, the J gene TRBJ1-6, with TRBD1 matching 10 bases. Germline CDR1 reads SEHNR; CDR2 reads FQNEAQ (reference sequence). CDR3 length: 15 residues. The trim removed 8 bases at V and 9 bases at J, leaving 10 bases unmatched. CDR3 residues: CASGPIDRGLSPLHF. CDR3 coding DNA: TGTGCCAGCGGCCCAATAGACAGGGGGCTTTCACCCCTCCACTTT.

The J gene is TRBJ2-1, the V gene TRBV7-2; TRBD2 matches 8 bases. CDR1 SGHTA and CDR2 FQGNSA come from the germline V gene. V lost 5 bases to trimming and J lost 3 bases; unmatched junction nucleotides: 12. This CDR3 has 17 amino acids. The CDR3 region has the DNA TGTGCCAGCAGCCTAGTGCAAAGCGGGAGCCACTACAATGAGCAGTTCTTC. Translating it yields CASSLVQSGSHYNEQFF.

The rearrangement uses TRBV28 and TRBJ2-7, with a possible D match to TRBD2 (5 bases). There are 14 residues in the CDR3. The germline gives CDR1 MDHEN, CDR2 SYDVKM. V was clipped by 4 bases and J by 0 bases, with 10 bases between them. The CDR3 DNA reads TGTGCCAGCAGTTATGAGAGGGACTCCTACGAGCAGTACTTC. Its protein product is CASSYERDSYEQYF.

This chain connects TRBV11-3 to TRBJ2-1; 7 nucleotides align to TRBD2. The germline V gene has CDR1 SGHNT and CDR2 YENEEA. The V segment lost 0 bases and the J segment 7 bases; nucleotides outside the gene matches: 15. This CDR3 is built from 18 residues. The chain's CDR3 is CASSLEASGSTSSNEQFF. CDR3 sequence (DNA): TGTGCCAGCAGCTTAGAGGCTAGCGGCTCAACTTCCTCTAATGAGCAGTTCTTC.

The chain combines TRBV6-5 with TRBJ2-5; 8 nucleotides match TRBD2. The CDR3 consists of 14 residues. Per the germline V gene, CDR1 is MNHEY and CDR2 is SVGAGI. Trimming removed 4 bases from V and 2 bases from J; junction bases left unmatched: 3. CDR3 DNA sequence: TGTGCCAGCAGTTTCGAGCGGGGGCAAGAGACCCAGTACTTC. It translates to CASSFERGQETQYF.

The CDR3 DNA sequence: TGTGCCAGCAGTTTCGGGGGGGACAATGAAAAACTGTTTTTT. It is translated as CASSFGGDNEKLFF. J is TRBJ1-4 and V is TRBV28, with D tentatively TRBD1 (5 bases). CDR1 and CDR2 (germline): MDHEN, SYDVKM. V shed 3 bases and J shed 5 bases, with 10 bases lying between them. The CDR3 runs 14 residues.

V usage is TRBV7-2 and J usage is TRBJ1-2; 11 bases are shared with TRBD1. Looked up from germline, CDR1 is SGHTA and CDR2 is FQGNSA. V dropped 1 base and J dropped 6; count of bases not matched to a gene: 7. The CDR3 is made up of 16 amino acids. CDR3 region: CASSLVLGTGGDGYTF. DNA of the CDR3: TGTGCCAGCAGCTTAGTCCTAGGGACAGGGGGGGATGGCTACACCTTC.

This chain uses TRBV5-1 with TRBJ2-3, with 9 bases identical to TRBD2. V lost 0 bases and J lost 3; bases outside the gene matches: 8. CDR3 size: 17 residues. Looked up from germline, CDR1 is SGHRS and CDR2 is YFSETQ. CDR3 sequence reads: CASSLGTAGGRTDTQYF. The CDR3 DNA reads as TGCGCCAGCAGCTTGGGGACTGCGGGGGGGCGAACAGATACGCAGTATTTT.

Comment on this clone: The germline gene is not matched at one end of the junction; a read error may be the cause. The chain has TRBV18 and TRBJ2-5, with D maybe TRBD2 (5 bases). Germline-derived CDR1 and CDR2 are KGHSH and LQKENI. The CDR3 extends over 15 amino acids. The CDR3 DNA reads TGTGCCAGCCCACCCATAACCGGGAACCAAGAGACCCAGTACTTC. Translated: CASPPITGNQETQYF. Drawing the rest from reference TRBV18 and TRBJ2-5, the complete variable domain is NAGVMQNPRHLVRRRGQEARLRCSPMKGHSHVYWYRQLPEEGLKFMVYLQKENIIDESGMPKERFSAEFPKEGPSILRIQQVVRGDSAAYFCASPPITGNQETQYFGPGTRLLVL.

Details on this clone: Sequence at one end of the junction differs from germline and may be a read error. Other nucleotide sequences in the sample specify the same CDR3. The V gene is TRBV28, the J gene TRBJ2-3; D possibly corresponds to TRBD1 (5 bases). Looked up from germline, CDR1 is MDHEN and CDR2 is SYDVKM. This CDR3 is 18 amino acids long. Here the CDR3 reads CASNVGPGYFWSTDTQYF. The DNA for the CDR3 is TGTGCCAGCAACGTGGGCCCAGGGTACTTTTGGAGCACAGATACACAGTATTTT.

The V call is TRBV5-4, the J call TRBJ1-4; 9 nucleotides match TRBD1. This CDR3 spans 16 amino acids. V shed 3 bases and J 5 bases; nucleotides not matched to a gene: 8. The germline V gene encodes CDR1 SGHNT and CDR2 YYREEE (reference sequence). The CDR3 DNA reads TGTGCCAGCAGCTCACGACAGGGGGAGGTAAATGAAAAACTGTTTTTT. This translates into CASSSRQGEVNEKLFF.

This clone was seen only once. The V gene is TRBV15, the J gene TRBJ2-7, with D tentatively TRBD2 (6 bases). V lost 2 bases and J lost 4, with 15 bases in between. The germline V gene encodes CDR1 LNHNV and CDR2 YYDKDF (reference sequence). The CDR3 totals 15 residues. The CDR3 loop is CATSRSLTGVYEQYF. Written as DNA, the CDR3 is TGTGCCACCAGCAGATCCCTGACGGGGGTATACGAGCAGTACTTC.

CDR3 nucleotides: TGTGCCAGCAGTTCAGGGAATGAAAAACTGTTTTTT. Translation gives CASSSGNEKLFF. The J gene is TRBJ1-4, the V gene TRBV6-5; a possible D gene is TRBD1 (5 bases). V was cut by 4 bases and J by 5 bases, with 5 bases left in between. CDR3 size: 12 residues. The germline gives CDR1 MNHEY, CDR2 SVGAGI.

This clone was observed a single time. In nucleotides, the CDR3 is TGCGCCAGCAGCCAAGATTGGATAGCAGAGGCAGATACGCAGTATTTT. It specifies CASSQDWIAEADTQYF. V is TRBV4-1 and J is TRBJ2-3; no definite D call. The germline V gene encodes CDR1 MGHRA and CDR2 YSYEKL. Trimming shortened V by 0 bases and J by 4 bases, and 14 bases separated the two germline ends. The CDR3 runs 16 residues.